This section outlines one TCR beta chain sequence together with its context. This clonotype is considered large (0.1 to 1%). Its antigen remains undetermined. No base quality values were provided; no much bigger clone lies one nucleotide off. V drops 4 bases and J drops 4 bases, leaving 19 bases in between. CDR1 and CDR2, looked up from the germline V gene, are SGHTA and FQGTGA. The CDR3 runs 16 residues from the cysteine to the phenylalanine. The read is trimmed to its CDR3 DNA, 48 bases read in frame from base 1. To test whether a precursor-effector relationship exists among CD4 cytotoxic T cells, bulk UMI-based TCR sequencing was run on four sorted CD4+ memory subsets: TCM, TEM, IL-7Rhigh TEMRA, and IL-7R- TEMRA. Cells were obtained from peripheral blood mononuclear cells isolated from human blood. Sequenced on an Illumina MiSeq. Regarding the original processing steps: To quantify repertoire diversity, the Shannon-Wiener index was calculated using VDJtools. A TCRbeta clonotype was considered expanded if its clonotype frequency was 3 or more. TCRdb trimmed public reads at Q25 via fastp, called clones via MiXCR and kept in-frame beta chains. Each CDR3 protein gets just one entry, which takes the most common genes and DNA from the rows behind it. The V and J calls reflect TCRdb's pipeline rather than the authors' work. This sample comprises around 810 distinct CDR3 sequences, approximately 18% of them detected only once. Jointly, the top ten make up roughly 10% of the sample.

This sample is part of a study of precursors of human CD4 cytotoxic T cells (dated by TCRdb to the late 2010s). With regard to the full study: In total, 15 or so donors contributed CD4+ memory subsets to the bulk TCR-seq analysis. TCR-seq analysis of 14 donors yielded TCRalpha and TCRbeta chain sequences (table S7).

The study at large found these results: Expanded effector clonotypes accounted for a larger share of IL-7Rhigh TEMRA clonotypes than of TEM or TCM clonotypes. Only about 95% of the 14 donors were included in some bulk TCR-seq comparisons, which suggests that not every subset was available for every donor. More restricted TCR repertoires, with lower diversity and more expanded clonotypes, were shown by IL-7Rhigh and IL-7R- TEMRA subsets than by TCM and TEM subsets. The authors noted that a human observational design cannot definitively establish the direction of differentiation between precursor and effector cells.

The rearranged chain carries TRBV7-3 and TRBJ2-5; the best D guess is TRBD2, with 6 bases matching. The sample taken for sequencing was memory CD4+ T cells from blood (PBMCs). The sequence derives from a human donor in good health. Here the CDR3 is given as CASSSLSSVHTETQYF. The DNA sequence is given as TGTGCCAGCAGCTCTCTATCTAGCGTTCATACAGAGACCCAGTACTTC.